The 10 T cell receptor beta chains reported below all come from one sample, sequenced in a study of blood T cell repertoires in COVID-19. Clones were read by immunoSEQ multiplex PCR, and TCRdb kept only the in-frame ones, dropping some. The sample has roughly 380,000 clones, more than 75% seen once. The sample was peripheral blood. The receptor source for this set is a human donor with acute or convalescent COVID-19. The donor label of this sample is uncertain.

The V and J genes are TRBV5-6 and TRBJ1-2; TRBD1 matches at 8 bases. The germline V gene encodes CDR1 SGHDT and CDR2 YYEEEE. Trimming took 0 bases from V and 3 from J; bases not matched to a gene: 7. This CDR3 region has 16 residues. The CDR3 DNA is TGTGCCAGCAGCTTGGCAGGGACAGGAGGCTACTATGGCTACACCTTC. As protein: CASSLAGTGGYYGYTF.

The chain carries TRBV28 and TRBJ1-5, with D maybe TRBD1 (6 bases). The length of the CDR3 is 16 residues. With 6 bases removed from V and 6 bases from J, the gap between germline ends came to 21 bases. CDR1 and CDR2 from the germline V gene are MDHEN and SYDVKM. The DNA for the CDR3 is TGTGCCAGCAGCATCCGGGGGGCAGGGGACGGTCAGCCCCAGCATTTT. Its translation: CASSIRGAGDGQPQHF.

The chain carries TRBV6-5 and TRBJ1-5, with TRBD1 as a possible D gene (6 bases). The germline gives CDR1 MNHEY, CDR2 SVGAGI. V was cut by 6 bases and J by 8 bases, with 14 bases left in between. The CDR3 contains 13 residues. CDR3 residues: CASSADSGEPQHF. The DNA for the CDR3 is TGTGCCAGCAGCGCGGACAGCGGAGAGCCCCAGCATTTT.

The V and J genes are TRBV28 and TRBJ1-2; the match to TRBD1 covers 8 bases. CDR1 and CDR2 (germline): MDHEN, SYDVKM. V dropped 2 bases and J dropped 6; count of bases not matched to a gene: 5. The CDR3 extends over 14 amino acids. The CDR3 coding sequence is TGTGCCAGCAGTTTACTGACAGGGGTGGATGGCTACACCTTC. Translating it yields CASSLLTGVDGYTF.

The chain has TRBV5-1 and TRBJ2-1, with TRBD1 matching 8 bases. The CDR3 covers 16 residues. J lost 3 bases, V lost 0 bases, and 5 bases had no gene match. From germline, CDR1 is SGHRS and CDR2 YFSETQ. This CDR3 is CASSLDGQGYYNEQFF. In DNA, the CDR3 is TGCGCCAGCAGCTTGGACGGACAGGGATACTACAATGAGCAGTTCTTC.

The gene calls are TRBV11-2 and TRBJ2-1; weak D call: TRBD1 (6 bases). Trimming removed 1 base at V and 3 bases at J, with 10 bases between. The CDR3 has 15 residues. Germline CDR1 is SGHAT and CDR2 is FQNNGV. CDR3 amino acids: CASSLALGGYNEQFF. CDR3 bases: TGTGCCAGCAGCTTAGCCCTAGGGGGCTACAATGAGCAGTTCTTC.

This chain joins TRBV5-5 and TRBJ2-7; TRBD2 agrees at 10 bases. V dropped 4 bases and J dropped 2; count of bases not matched to a gene: 9. The germline CDR1 and CDR2 sequences are SGHKS and YYEKEE (reference sequence). The CDR3 spans 16 residues. CDR3 residues: CASSATGTSVAYEQYF. The CDR3 DNA follows: TGTGCCAGCAGCGCAACCGGGACTAGCGTGGCCTACGAGCAGTACTTC.

The chain links TRBV19 to TRBJ2-1, with 7 bases fitting TRBD2. V was pared by 9 bases and J by 2 bases, with 13 bases of the junction left unmatched. The CDR3 is 16 amino acids. CDR1 is LNHDA and CDR2 is SQIVND in the germline V gene (reference sequence). The CDR3 protein is CASGGSAVGAYNEQFF. CDR3 DNA sequence: TGTGCCAGCGGGGGGTCAGCCGTCGGTGCCTACAATGAGCAGTTCTTC.

This clone has at least ten counts. The chain has TRBV30 and TRBJ1-2; TRBD1 matches at 7 bases. The V gene end was trimmed by 3 bases and the J gene end by 1 base; junction bases not matched to a gene: 8. From germline, CDR1 is GTSNPN and CDR2 SVGIG (reference sequence). The CDR3 consists of 15 residues. The CDR3 loop reads CAWRGGQANNYGYTF. The CDR3 DNA follows: TGTGCCTGGAGGGGCGGACAGGCGAATAACTATGGCTACACCTTC.

This chain connects TRBV11-2 to TRBJ1-1; D is possibly TRBD1 (6 bases). Trimming took 4 bases from V and 1 from J, leaving 16 bases between them. Germline lookup yields CDR1 SGHAT and CDR2 FQNNGV. The CDR3 length is 16 residues. In DNA, the CDR3 is TGTGCCAGCAGCTCGAACCTCAGGGGCGGGAACACTGAAGCTTTCTTT. The encoded protein is CASSSNLRGGNTEAFF.